Listed below are T cell receptor beta chains from one sample, sequenced in a study of T cells in Graves' hyperthyroidism and ophthalmopathy. TCRdb re-derived calls from the multiplex PCR reads in MiXCR, one entry per CDR3 protein. The profile shows over 200,000 distinct CDR3 sequences, 13% to 15% of them singletons. Input material: blood. All receptors derive from a woman aged 40 to 50 with Graves' hyperthyroidism that later progressed to Graves' ophthalmopathy. Each CDR3 is given with its conserved first and last residue. Rows give clone size only sometimes, using once, few, many, or a class for an expanded clone.

clone_size	j_call	v_call	cdr3_aa
many	TRBJ2-1	TRBV27	CASSPSKSGSSIDEQFF
many	TRBJ2-1	TRBV7-8	CASSRPTSGNYNEQFF
many	TRBJ2-1	TRBV18	CASSPVGNHNEQFF
many	TRBJ2-7	TRBV4-1	CASSPGDTLSYEQYF
many	TRBJ1-1	TRBV5-1	CASSLFSTAPNTEAFF
.	TRBJ2-7	TRBV2	CASRPGQGPYEQYF
.	TRBJ2-7	TRBV18	CASSPRGVSYEQYF
many	TRBJ2-3	TRBV7-9	CASSFSGLLTDTQYF
many	TRBJ2-3	TRBV7-8	CASSLLVDTQYF
many	TRBJ2-5	TRBV5-6	CASSLAGTGKETQYF
many	TRBJ1-6	TRBV10-2	CASSDLGQGIRPLHF
.	TRBJ2-7	TRBV7-9	CASSTVEAYEQYF
many	TRBJ1-1	TRBV20-1	CSAQGANTEAFF
few	TRBJ2-1	TRBV28	CASSLGGRYNEQFF
many	TRBJ2-7	TRBV28	CASSFGTPSTEQYF
many	TRBJ1-1	TRBV9	CASSVDKNTEAFF
many	TRBJ1-1	TRBV20-1	CSANDREGQDTEAFF
many	TRBJ2-1	TRBV11-2	CASSPRQGKNEQFF
many	TRBJ2-1	TRBV5-1	CASSLDAGTYNEQFF
many	TRBJ1-4	TRBV19	CASSTGGWSEKLFF
many	TRBJ2-1	TRBV2	CASSGSGPLNEQFF
many	TRBJ1-2	TRBV28	CASRTPQGRAGYTF
many	TRBJ2-2	TRBV2	CASSGWVGPGGLTGELFF
many	TRBJ2-1	TRBV7-8	CASSLGGHEQFF
many	TRBJ2-1	TRBV5-1	CASSLEGSSNEQFF
.	TRBJ2-3	TRBV18	CASSPKEDTQYF
.	TRBJ1-4	TRBV20-1	CSARTTNEKLFF
many	TRBJ1-1	TRBV7-4	CASSPRDRGSTEAFF
.	TRBJ2-3	TRBV28	CASSLEAGGRDTQYF
many	TRBJ2-3	TRBV28	CASSFRTSGLTDTQYF
many	TRBJ1-1	TRBV28	CASSVWPRLNTEAFF
many	TRBJ2-3	TRBV11-1	CASSWTSADTDTQYF
many	TRBJ2-3	TRBV12-3/TRBV12-4	CASSPMGDTQYF